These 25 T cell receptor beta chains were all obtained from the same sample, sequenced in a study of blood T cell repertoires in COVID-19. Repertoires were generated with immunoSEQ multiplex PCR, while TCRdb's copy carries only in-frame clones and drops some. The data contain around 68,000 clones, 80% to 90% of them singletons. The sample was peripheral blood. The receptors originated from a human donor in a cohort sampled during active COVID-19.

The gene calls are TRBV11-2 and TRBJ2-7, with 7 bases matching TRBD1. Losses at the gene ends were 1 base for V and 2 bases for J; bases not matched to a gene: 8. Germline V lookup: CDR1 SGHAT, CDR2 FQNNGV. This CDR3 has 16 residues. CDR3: CASSLGRRQGPYEQYF. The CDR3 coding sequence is TGTGCCAGCAGCTTAGGGAGGCGACAGGGCCCCTACGAGCAGTACTTC.

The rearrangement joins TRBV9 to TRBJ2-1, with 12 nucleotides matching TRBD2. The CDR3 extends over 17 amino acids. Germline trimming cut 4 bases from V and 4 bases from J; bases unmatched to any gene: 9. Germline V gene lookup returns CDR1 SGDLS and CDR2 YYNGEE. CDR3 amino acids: CASSFTDGLAGYNEQFF. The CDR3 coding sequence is TGTGCCAGCAGCTTTACCGACGGACTAGCGGGATACAATGAGCAGTTCTTC.

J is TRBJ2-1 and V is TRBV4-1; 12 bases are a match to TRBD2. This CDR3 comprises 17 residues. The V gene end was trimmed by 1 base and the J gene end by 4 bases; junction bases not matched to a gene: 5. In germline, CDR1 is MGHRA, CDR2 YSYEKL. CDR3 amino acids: CASSQVSSGREYNEQFF. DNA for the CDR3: TGCGCCAGCAGCCAAGTTTCTAGCGGGAGGGAATACAATGAGCAGTTCTTC.

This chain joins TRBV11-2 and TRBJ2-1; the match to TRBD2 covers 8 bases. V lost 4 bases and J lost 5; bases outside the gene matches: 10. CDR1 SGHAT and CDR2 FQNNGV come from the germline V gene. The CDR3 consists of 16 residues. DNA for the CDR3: TGTGCCAGCAGCTCAATCCGCGGGACTAGTCACAATGAGCAGTTCTTC. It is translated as CASSSIRGTSHNEQFF.

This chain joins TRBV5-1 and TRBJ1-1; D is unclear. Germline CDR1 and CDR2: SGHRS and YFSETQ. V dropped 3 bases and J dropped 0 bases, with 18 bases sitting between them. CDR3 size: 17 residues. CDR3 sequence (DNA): TGCGCCAGCAGCTCCACGGCAGGCCTAACCTTGAACACTGAAGCTTTCTTT. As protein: CASSSTAGLTLNTEAFF.

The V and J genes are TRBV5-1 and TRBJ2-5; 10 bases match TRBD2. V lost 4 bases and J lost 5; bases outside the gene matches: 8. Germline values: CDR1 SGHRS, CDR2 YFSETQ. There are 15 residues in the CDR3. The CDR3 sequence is CASSPFGSGGETQYF. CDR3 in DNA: TGCGCCAGCAGCCCTTTTGGTAGCGGGGGGGAGACCCAGTACTTC.

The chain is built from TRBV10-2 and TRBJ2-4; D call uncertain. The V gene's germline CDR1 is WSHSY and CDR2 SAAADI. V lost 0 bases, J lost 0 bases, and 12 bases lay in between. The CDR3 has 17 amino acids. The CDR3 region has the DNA TGCGCCAGCAGTGAGTCGTGGCAGGTCTTAGCCAAAAACATTCAGTACTTC. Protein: CASSESWQVLAKNIQYF.

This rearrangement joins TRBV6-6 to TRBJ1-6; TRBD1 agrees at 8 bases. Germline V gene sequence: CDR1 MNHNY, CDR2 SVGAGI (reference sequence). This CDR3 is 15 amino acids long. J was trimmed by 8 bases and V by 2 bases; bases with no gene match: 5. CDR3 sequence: CASSYPDREYSPLHF. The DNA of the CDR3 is TGTGCCAGCAGTTACCCGGACAGGGAGTATTCACCCCTCCACTTT.

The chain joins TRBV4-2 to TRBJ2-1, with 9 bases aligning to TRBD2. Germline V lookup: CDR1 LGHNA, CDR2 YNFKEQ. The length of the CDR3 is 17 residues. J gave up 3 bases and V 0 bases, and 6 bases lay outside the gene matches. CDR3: CASSQEVGTSLYNEQFF. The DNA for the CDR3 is TGTGCCAGCAGCCAAGAAGTAGGGACTAGCCTCTACAATGAGCAGTTCTTC.

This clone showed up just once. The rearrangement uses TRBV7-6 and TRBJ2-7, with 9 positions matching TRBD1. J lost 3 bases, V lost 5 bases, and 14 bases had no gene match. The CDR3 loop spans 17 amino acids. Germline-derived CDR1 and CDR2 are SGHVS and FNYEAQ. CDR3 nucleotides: TGTGCCAGCAGCACGCGGGGACAGGGTGGGCCGATCTACGAGCAGTACTTC. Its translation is CASSTRGQGGPIYEQYF.

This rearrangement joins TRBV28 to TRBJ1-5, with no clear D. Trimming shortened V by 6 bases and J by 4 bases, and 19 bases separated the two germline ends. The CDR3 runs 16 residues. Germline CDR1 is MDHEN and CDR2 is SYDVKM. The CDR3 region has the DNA TGTGCCAGCAGCCTTCTGGGCGCAGATGGGAATCAGCCCCAGCATTTT. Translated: CASSLLGADGNQPQHF.

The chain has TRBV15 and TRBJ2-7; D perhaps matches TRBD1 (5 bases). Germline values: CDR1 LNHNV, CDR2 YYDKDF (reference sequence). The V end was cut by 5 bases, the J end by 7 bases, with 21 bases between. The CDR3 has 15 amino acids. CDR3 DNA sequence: TGTGCCACCAGCGGCAGGGCCGGTAATACTGGAGAGCAGTACTTC. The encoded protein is CATSGRAGNTGEQYF.

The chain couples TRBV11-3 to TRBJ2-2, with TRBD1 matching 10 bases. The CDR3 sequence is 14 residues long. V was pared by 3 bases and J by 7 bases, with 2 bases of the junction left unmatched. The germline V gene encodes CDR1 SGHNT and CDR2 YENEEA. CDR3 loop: CASSLDRGDGELFF. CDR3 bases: TGTGCCAGCAGCTTGGACAGGGGGGACGGGGAGCTGTTTTTT.

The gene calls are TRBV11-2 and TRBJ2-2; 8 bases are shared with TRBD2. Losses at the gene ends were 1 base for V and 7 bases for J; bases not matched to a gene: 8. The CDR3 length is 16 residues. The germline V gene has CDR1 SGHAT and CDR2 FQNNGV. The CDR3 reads CASSLAVGRASGELFF. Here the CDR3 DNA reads TGTGCCAGCAGCTTAGCGGTCGGGAGGGCTAGCGGGGAGCTGTTTTTT.

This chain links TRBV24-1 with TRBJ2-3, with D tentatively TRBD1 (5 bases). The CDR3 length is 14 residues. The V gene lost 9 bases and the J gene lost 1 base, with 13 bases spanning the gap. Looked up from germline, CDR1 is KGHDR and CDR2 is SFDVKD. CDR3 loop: CATRKGARTDTQYF. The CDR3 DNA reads TGTGCCACCCGTAAAGGGGCCCGCACAGATACGCAGTATTTT.

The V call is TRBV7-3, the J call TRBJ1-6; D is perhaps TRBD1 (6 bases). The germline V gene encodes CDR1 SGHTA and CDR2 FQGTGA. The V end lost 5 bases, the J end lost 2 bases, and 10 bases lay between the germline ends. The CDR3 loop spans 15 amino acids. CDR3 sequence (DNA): TGTGCCAGCAGCCAGGGGAATGCCTATAATTCACCCCTCCACTTT. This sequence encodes CASSQGNAYNSPLHF.

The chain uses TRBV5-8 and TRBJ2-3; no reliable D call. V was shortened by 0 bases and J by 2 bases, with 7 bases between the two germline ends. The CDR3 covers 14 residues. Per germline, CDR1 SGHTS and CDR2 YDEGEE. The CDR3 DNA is TGTGCCAGCAGCTTGGCGCAGGACACAGATACGCAGTATTTT. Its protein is CASSLAQDTDTQYF. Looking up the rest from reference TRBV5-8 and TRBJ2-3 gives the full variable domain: EAGVTQSPTHLIKTRGQQATLRCSPISGHTSVYWYQQALGLGLQFLLWYDEGEERNRGNFPPRFSGRQFPNYSSELNVNALELEDSALYLCASSLAQDTDTQYFGPGTRLTVL.

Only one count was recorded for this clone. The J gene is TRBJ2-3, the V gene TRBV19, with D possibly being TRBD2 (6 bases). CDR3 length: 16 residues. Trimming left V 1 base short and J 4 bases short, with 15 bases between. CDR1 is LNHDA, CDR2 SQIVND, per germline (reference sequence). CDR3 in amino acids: CASSIGRERRADTQYF. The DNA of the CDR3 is TGTGCCAGTAGTATAGGACGGGAGAGACGGGCAGATACGCAGTATTTT.

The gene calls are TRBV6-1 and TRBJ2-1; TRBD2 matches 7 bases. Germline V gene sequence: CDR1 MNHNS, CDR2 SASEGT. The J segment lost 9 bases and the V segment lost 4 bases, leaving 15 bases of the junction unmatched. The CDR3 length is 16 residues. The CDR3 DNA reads TGTGCCAGCAGTGGACTCTGGGGGGGAGGGCTCGGTGAGCAGTTCTTC. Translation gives CASSGLWGGGLGEQFF.

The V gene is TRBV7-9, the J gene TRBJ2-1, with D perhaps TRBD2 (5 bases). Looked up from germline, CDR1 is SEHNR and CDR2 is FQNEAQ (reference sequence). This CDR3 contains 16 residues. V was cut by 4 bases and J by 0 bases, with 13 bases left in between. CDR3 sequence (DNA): TGTGCCAGCAGCTCCGAAGCGGAGAGCTCCTACAATGAGCAGTTCTTC. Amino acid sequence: CASSSEAESSYNEQFF.

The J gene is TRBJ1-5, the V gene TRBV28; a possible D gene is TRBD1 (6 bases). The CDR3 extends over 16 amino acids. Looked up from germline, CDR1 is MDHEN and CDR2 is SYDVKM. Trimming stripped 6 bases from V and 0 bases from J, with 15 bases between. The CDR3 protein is CASSGSQGFSNQPQHF. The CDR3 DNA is TGTGCCAGCAGCGGATCACAGGGATTTAGCAATCAGCCCCAGCATTTT. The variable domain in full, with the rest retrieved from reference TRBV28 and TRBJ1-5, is DVKVTQSSRYLVKRTGEKVFLECVQDMDHENMFWYRQDPGLGLRLIYFSYDVKMKEKGDIPEGYSVSREKKERFSLILESASTNQTSMYLCASSGSQGFSNQPQHFGDGTRLSIL.

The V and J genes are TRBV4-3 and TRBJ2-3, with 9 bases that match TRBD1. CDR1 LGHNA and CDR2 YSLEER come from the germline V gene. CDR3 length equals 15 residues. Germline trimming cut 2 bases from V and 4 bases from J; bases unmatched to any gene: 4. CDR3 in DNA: TGCGCCAGCAGCCAACGGACAGGGGCCGCAGATACGCAGTATTTT. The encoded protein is CASSQRTGAADTQYF.

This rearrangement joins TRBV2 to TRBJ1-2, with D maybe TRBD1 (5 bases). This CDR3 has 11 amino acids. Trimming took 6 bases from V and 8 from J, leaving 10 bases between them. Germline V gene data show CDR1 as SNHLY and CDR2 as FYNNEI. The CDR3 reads CASRQARGYTF. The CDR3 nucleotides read TGTGCCAGCAGACAGGCCAGGGGCTACACCTTC.

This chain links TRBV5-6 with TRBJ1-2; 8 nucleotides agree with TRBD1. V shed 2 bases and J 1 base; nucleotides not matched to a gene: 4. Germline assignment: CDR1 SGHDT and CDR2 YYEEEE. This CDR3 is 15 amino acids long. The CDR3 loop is CASSFRDRRNYGYTF. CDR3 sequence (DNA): TGTGCCAGCAGCTTCCGGGACAGGCGTAACTATGGCTACACCTTC. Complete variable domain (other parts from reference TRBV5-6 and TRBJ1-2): DAGVTQSPTHLIKTRGQQVTLRCSPKSGHDTVSWYQQALGQGPQFIFQYYEEEERQRGNFPDRFSGHQFPNYSSELNVNALLLGDSALYLCASSFRDRRNYGYTFGSGTRLTVV.

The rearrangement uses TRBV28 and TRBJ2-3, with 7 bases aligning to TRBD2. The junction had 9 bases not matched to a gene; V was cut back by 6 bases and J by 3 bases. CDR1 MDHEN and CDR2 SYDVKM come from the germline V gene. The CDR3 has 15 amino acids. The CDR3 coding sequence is TGTGCCAGCAGACCATCGGGAGCGGGGACAGATACGCAGTATTTT. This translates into CASRPSGAGTDTQYF.